The 8 T cell receptor beta chains listed next were all sequenced from one sample in a study of blood T cell repertoires in COVID-19. TCRdb's copy holds only in-frame clones and misses some; the assay was immunoSEQ multiplex PCR. Here the sample spans 250,000 to 350,000 clones, around 85% being singletons. Sequences were obtained from peripheral blood. The origin of the receptors is a woman younger than 45 who had recovered from COVID-19.

This clone was counted a few times. The chain couples TRBV6-5 to TRBJ1-1, with a tentative D call TRBD1 (5 bases). V dropped 8 bases and J dropped 10 bases, with 17 bases sitting between them. The germline V gene has CDR1 MNHEY and CDR2 SVGAGI. CDR3 length equals 12 residues. CDR3: CASREGREGAFF. CDR3 nucleotide sequence: TGTGCCAGCCGGGAGGGCAGGGAGGGAGCTTTCTTT.

The rearrangement joins TRBV28 to TRBJ1-5, with 7 bases lining up with TRBD1. Germline trimming cut 3 bases from V and 6 bases from J; bases unmatched to any gene: 8. This CDR3 has 15 amino acids. The germline gives CDR1 MDHEN, CDR2 SYDVKM. CDR3 region: CASSLGEGAGQPQHF. The CDR3 DNA is TGTGCCAGCAGTTTGGGAGAGGGGGCTGGTCAGCCCCAGCATTTT.

Of note for this clone: At the DNA level, this CDR3 is encoded by other sequences in the same sample as well. The chain has TRBV4-3 and TRBJ2-7; D is possibly TRBD1 (5 bases). Per the germline V gene, CDR1 is LGHNA and CDR2 is YSLEER. Trimming pared 0 bases from V and 1 base from J, leaving 7 bases between. The length of the CDR3 is 14 residues. The CDR3 DNA reads TGCGCCAGCAGCCAAGATGCAGGGTCCTACGAGCAGTACTTC. It is translated as CASSQDAGSYEQYF.

The rearrangement uses TRBV6-5 and TRBJ2-7; 8 bases are a match to TRBD1. Germline V CDR1 and CDR2: MNHEY, SVGAGI. The CDR3 consists of 14 residues. Trimming cost V 7 bases and J 5 bases; bases outside gene matches: 10. The CDR3 DNA reads as TGTGCCAGCATTTCCCCTCAGGGGGCAAACGAGCAGTACTTC. Amino acid sequence: CASISPQGANEQYF.

J is TRBJ2-3 and V is TRBV7-9, with D possibly TRBD2 on 7 matching bases. CDR3 length: 15 residues. Germline V gene data show CDR1 as SEHNR and CDR2 as FQNEAQ (reference sequence). V shed 5 bases and J shed 5 bases, with 17 bases lying between them. The CDR3 coding sequence is TGTGCCAGCAGCCCGATAGGGGGGGCCGGAGATACGCAGTATTTT. Amino acids: CASSPIGGAGDTQYF.

The chain uses TRBV2 and TRBJ2-6; maybe TRBD2 (5 bases). Deletions cut 5 bases from V and 0 bases from J, with 8 bases between. This CDR3 has 15 residues. Germline V gene lookup returns CDR1 SNHLY and CDR2 FYNNEI. This CDR3 reads CASSTSSSGANVLTF. The DNA of the CDR3 is TGTGCCAGCAGTACTAGTAGCTCTGGGGCCAACGTCCTGACTTTC.

The CDR3 DNA reads as TGCGCCAGCAGTAGGTGGATGGGGGGGAACACAGATACGCAGTATTTT. This gives the protein CASSRWMGGNTDTQYF. The V gene is TRBV10-2, the J gene TRBJ2-3; TRBD2 aligns across 7 bases. The CDR3 extends over 16 amino acids. The junction had 10 bases not matched to a gene; V was cut back by 5 bases and J by 2 bases. The V gene's germline CDR1 is WSHSY and CDR2 SAAADI.

This rearrangement joins TRBV4-3 to TRBJ1-5, with D maybe TRBD1 (5 bases). Trimming left V 0 bases short and J 6 bases short, with 18 bases between. The CDR3 runs 17 residues. Germline-derived CDR1 and CDR2 are LGHNA and YSLEER. The CDR3, as DNA: TGCGCCAGCAGCCAAGATGTTGGTACAGGCTTCCCTCAGCCCCAGCATTTT. Translated, it gives CASSQDVGTGFPQPQHF.